This passage covers 8 T cell receptor beta chains from one sample sequenced in a study of cytomegalovirus exposure and HLA in healthy donors. Vbeta (60) and Jbeta (13) primers were used in the PCR. Generated by immunoSEQ multiplex PCR, the TCRdb table keeps only in-frame clones and is missing some. The table shows tens of thousands of clones, with 77% occurring only once. The sequenced sample was PBMCs. These receptors all come from a man under 40 in good health and CMV-seronegative.

The V call is TRBV7-9, the J call TRBJ2-3; the match to TRBD1 covers 8 bases. The CDR3 is made up of 16 amino acids. Germline V gives CDR1 SEHNR, CDR2 FQNEAQ (reference sequence). V shed 2 bases, J shed 3 bases, and the junction held 7 bases outside the gene matches. The CDR3 spells CASSLSLTGETDTQYF. The DNA for the CDR3 is TGTGCCAGCAGCTTAAGCTTGACAGGGGAAACAGATACGCAGTATTTT.

V and J are TRBV5-1 and TRBJ2-2; 7 nucleotides line up with TRBD1. The CDR3 is 15 residues long. V shed 2 bases and J 7 bases; nucleotides not matched to a gene: 8. In germline, CDR1 is SGHRS, CDR2 YFSETQ. This chain's CDR3 is CASSLETGLGGELFF. CDR3 DNA: TGCGCCAGCAGCTTAGAGACAGGGCTGGGCGGGGAGCTGTTTTTT.

This chain connects TRBV29-1 to TRBJ1-1, with 7 bases identical to TRBD1. V lost 6 bases to trimming and J lost 1 base; unmatched junction nucleotides: 2. Germline V CDR1 and CDR2: SQVTM, ANQGSEA. The CDR3 has 12 residues. This chain's CDR3 is CSVRTGNTEAFF. In DNA form, the CDR3 reads TGCAGCGTCCGGACAGGGAACACTGAAGCTTTCTTT.

The rearrangement links TRBV28 to TRBJ2-7; D might be TRBD1 (6 bases). The V and J ends lost 2 bases and 4 bases respectively, with 15 bases between them. The CDR3 contains 15 residues. The germline gives CDR1 MDHEN, CDR2 SYDVKM. The CDR3 coding sequence is TGTGCCAGCAGTTTACCCGGGACACTGCAATACGAGCAGTACTTC. It encodes CASSLPGTLQYEQYF.

This clone was detected once. This sequence joins TRBV18 and TRBJ1-1; D gene uncertain. CDR3 length: 14 amino acids. Germline assignment: CDR1 KGHSH and CDR2 LQKENI. Trimming took off 3 bases at V and 1 base at J, with 9 bases between the two ends. The CDR3: CASSPGRENTEAFF. The CDR3 DNA follows: TGTGCCAGCTCACCGGGGAGGGAGAACACTGAAGCTTTCTTT.

The rearrangement uses TRBV11-3 and TRBJ2-7, with TRBD1 matching over 8 bases. Germline values: CDR1 SGHNT, CDR2 YENEEA. CDR3 length: 13 residues. J gave up 7 bases and V 3 bases, and 5 bases lay outside the gene matches. The CDR3 loop is CASSLDRVKEQYF. As DNA, the CDR3 is TGTGCCAGCAGCTTGGACAGGGTTAAAGAGCAGTACTTC.

This clone was seen more than once but under ten times. The chain employs TRBV6-4 and TRBJ2-2, with D possibly matching TRBD1 (6 bases). CDR3 length: 13 residues. V shed 5 bases and J shed 4 bases, with 8 bases lying between them. The germline CDR1 and CDR2 sequences are MRHNA and SNTAGT. The CDR3 is CASSMDSTGELFF. The CDR3 coding sequence is TGTGCCAGCAGTATGGACAGCACCGGGGAGCTGTTTTTT.

The chain is built from TRBV19 and TRBJ2-7; 8 bases agree with TRBD1. This CDR3 is 12 amino acids long. Per germline, CDR1 LNHDA and CDR2 SQIVND (reference sequence). V gave up 10 bases and J gave up 5 bases; unmatched junction bases: 7. The CDR3 DNA reads as TGTGCCACTCGGACAGGGCCCCACGAGCAGTACTTC. Its protein product is CATRTGPHEQYF.